Each of the 31 T cell receptor beta chains below was sequenced from the same sample in a study of cytomegalovirus exposure and HLA in healthy donors (dated by TCRdb to the late 2010s). Receptors were amplified or captured by the immunoSEQ multiplex PCR assay. For the multiplex PCR, a mixture combining 60 forward primers for TCR Vbeta segments and 13 reverse primers for TCR Jbeta segments was used. The source is immuneACCESS, and TCRdb retained only in-frame sequences with V and J called. Part of the clones is not carried over; for the studies checked, unresolved V genes explain less than half of this, and the remainder is unexplained. Across this sample there are 35,000 to 45,000 clones, with approximately 79% seen only once. Around 8.4% of the sample is held by the ten biggest clonotypes. Material for sequencing was PBMCs. These receptors were collected from a woman aged 30 to 39 in good health and CMV-seropositive.

This clone was recorded once. This chain connects TRBV7-9 to TRBJ2-5; D unclear. TRBJ2-7 explains the end of the DNA better; the J call may be wrong. The germline V gene has CDR1 SEHNR and CDR2 FQNEAQ (reference sequence). The CDR3 has 15 residues. CDR3 sequence reads: CASSLGSPGSYEQYF. The CDR3 DNA is TGTGCCAGCAGCTTAGGGTCCCCGGGTTCCTACGAGCAGTACTTC.

The chain is built from TRBV18 and TRBJ1-1; TRBD1 aligns across 9 bases. Losses at the gene ends were 2 bases for V and 7 bases for J; bases not matched to a gene: 11. The CDR3 extends over 16 amino acids. Germline loops: CDR1 KGHSH, CDR2 LQKENI. The CDR3 protein is CASSPSRGQGVLEAFF. The CDR3 DNA follows: TGTGCCAGCTCACCATCCCGGGGACAGGGAGTCCTTGAAGCTTTCTTT.

This chain uses TRBV30 with TRBJ2-2; D is unclear. Germline CDR1 GTSNPN, CDR2 SVGIG (reference sequence). The ends were cut back, 7 bases at V and 0 bases at J, with 9 bases in the middle. The CDR3 sequence is 13 residues long. The CDR3 nucleotides are TGTGCCTCCCTCAGTCCGAACACCGGGGAGCTGTTTTTT. It encodes CASLSPNTGELFF.

This chain links TRBV27 with TRBJ2-1; 9 bases map to TRBD2. V gave up 3 bases and J gave up 8 bases; unmatched junction bases: 14. The CDR3 runs to 17 residues. Germline CDR1 reads MNHEY; CDR2 reads SMNVEV (reference sequence). The CDR3 here is CASSLQGLASPPHEQFF. In DNA, the CDR3 is TGTGCCAGCAGTTTGCAGGGACTAGCTTCGCCCCCCCATGAGCAGTTCTTC.

This rearrangement joins TRBV5-1 to TRBJ2-5, with TRBD1 as a possible D gene (5 bases). The germline V and J ends were trimmed by 6 bases and 2 bases, with 17 bases remaining between them. Germline CDR1 and CDR2: SGHRS and YFSETQ. The CDR3 is 15 residues long. The CDR3 bases are TGCGCCAGCAAACAAGGAACAGGTCTTCAAGAGACCCAGTACTTC. Translated: CASKQGTGLQETQYF.

V gene TRBV27 combines with J gene TRBJ2-1, with D perhaps matching TRBD1 (5 bases). There are 13 residues in the CDR3. CDR1 is MNHEY, CDR2 SMNVEV, per germline (reference sequence). Trimming removed 6 bases at V and 9 bases at J, with 15 bases between. The CDR3 here is CASSDVTQGEQFF. The CDR3 nucleotides are TGTGCCAGCAGCGACGTGACGCAGGGTGAGCAGTTCTTC.

This clone turned up a few times. The chain links TRBV10-2 to TRBJ2-3; maybe TRBD2 (6 bases). Germline V CDR1 and CDR2: WSHSY, SAAADI. V was cut by 4 bases and J by 5 bases, with 7 bases left in between. CDR3 size: 12 residues. The CDR3 loop reads CASSVEGDTQYF. The CDR3 DNA reads TGCGCCAGCAGTGTGGAGGGAGATACGCAGTATTTT.

The chain is built from TRBV7-6 and TRBJ2-3; TRBD2 aligns across 8 bases. Germline V gene lookup returns CDR1 SGHVS and CDR2 FNYEAQ. Unmatched junction bases numbered 5, after V lost 2 bases and J lost 4 bases. This CDR3 contains 15 residues. CDR3 sequence (DNA): TGTGCCAGCAGCTTAACGGGGGGGGTGGCAGATACGCAGTATTTT. Its protein is CASSLTGGVADTQYF.

The chain joins TRBV11-2 to TRBJ1-6; 8 bases map to TRBD1. The CDR3 has 15 residues. V dropped 4 bases and J dropped 6; count of bases not matched to a gene: 5. Germline CDR1 is SGHAT and CDR2 is FQNNGV. The CDR3 sequence is CASSSTGAINSPLHF. As DNA, the CDR3 is TGTGCCAGCAGCTCGACAGGGGCAATTAATTCACCCCTCCACTTT.

The chain links TRBV18 to TRBJ2-3; TRBD2 matches at 9 bases. The CDR3 runs 15 residues. Germline V gene sequence: CDR1 KGHSH, CDR2 LQKENI. V lost 4 bases to trimming and J lost 1 base; unmatched junction nucleotides: 3. CDR3 in DNA: TGTGCCAGCTCACGGGTAGCGGGGGGCACAGATACGCAGTATTTT. Amino acid sequence: CASSRVAGGTDTQYF.

This chain connects TRBV6-1 to TRBJ1-3; D call uncertain. Trimming shortened V by 2 bases and J by 0 bases, and 14 bases separated the two germline ends. The CDR3 consists of 17 residues. CDR1 and CDR2 from the germline V gene are MNHNS and SASEGT. The CDR3 loop reads CASSETRRLYSGNTIYF. CDR3 DNA: TGTGCCAGCAGTGAAACGAGACGACTATACTCTGGAAACACCATATATTTT.

The rearrangement joins TRBV25-1 to TRBJ1-1; D possibly corresponds to TRBD1 (6 bases). The ends were cut back, 3 bases at V and 8 bases at J, with 13 bases in the middle. This CDR3 is 13 amino acids long. CDR1 is MGHDK, CDR2 SYGVNS, per germline. CDR3 protein: CASSDQGPSEAFF. The DNA for the CDR3 is TGTGCCAGCAGTGATCAGGGGCCGAGCGAAGCTTTCTTT.

This clone turned up a few times. The CDR3 DNA is TGCGCCAGCAGAGGCGGGACCGTAGATACGCAGTATTTT. This encodes CASRGGTVDTQYF. The chain recombines TRBV5-1 with TRBJ2-3; the D gene is possibly TRBD2 (6 bases). Trimming left V 5 bases short and J 5 bases short, with 12 bases between. Germline V CDR1 and CDR2: SGHRS, YFSETQ. The CDR3 is made up of 13 amino acids.

V and J are TRBV28 and TRBJ2-3, with 8 nucleotides matching TRBD2. Germline values: CDR1 MDHEN, CDR2 SYDVKM. This CDR3 has 18 residues. V lost 2 bases, J lost 3 bases, and 13 bases stayed unmatched. The CDR3 DNA sequence: TGTGCCAGCAGTTTAGCCCCAGGGGCGGGGGGTGGGACAGATACGCAGTATTTT. The encoded protein is CASSLAPGAGGGTDTQYF.

The chain joins TRBV5-5 to TRBJ1-4, with 10 positions matching TRBD1. The CDR3 consists of 15 residues. Germline V CDR1 and CDR2: SGHKS, YYEKEE (reference sequence). J lost 7 bases, V lost 0 bases, and 3 bases had no gene match. The CDR3 DNA reads TGTGCCAGCAGCTTGGACGGGACAGGGGTTGAAAAACTGTTTTTT. It codes for CASSLDGTGVEKLFF.

J is TRBJ2-7 and V is TRBV7-9; D gene unclear. Germline V gene lookup returns CDR1 SEHNR and CDR2 FQNEAQ (reference sequence). The CDR3 covers 14 residues. V was shortened by 1 base and J by 2 bases, with 9 bases between the two germline ends. CDR3 protein: CASSLEAGTYEQYF. CDR3 coding DNA: TGTGCCAGCAGCTTAGAGGCAGGAACCTACGAGCAGTACTTC.

This clone came up a few times. The chain couples TRBV30 to TRBJ1-1, with 7 bases lining up with TRBD1. V was clipped by 3 bases and J by 3 bases; unmatched bases: 1. The CDR3 has 12 amino acids. Germline V gene sequence: CDR1 GTSNPN, CDR2 SVGIG (reference sequence). CDR3 nucleotide sequence: TGTGCCTGGAGGGGACAGTACACTGAAGCTTTCTTT. It encodes CAWRGQYTEAFF.

V usage is TRBV6-5 and J usage is TRBJ2-7, with D possibly matching TRBD1 (5 bases). Deletions cut 2 bases from V and 3 bases from J, with 14 bases between. Per the germline V gene, CDR1 is MNHEY and CDR2 is SVGAGI. The CDR3 sequence is 15 residues long. This CDR3 reads CASSYRGGVGYEQYF. The DNA of the CDR3 is TGTGCCAGCAGTTACAGGGGTGGTGTTGGCTACGAGCAGTACTTC.

V usage is TRBV5-1 and J usage is TRBJ2-5, with 10 bases that match TRBD1. The V and J ends lost 3 bases and 4 bases, in that order; junction bases with no gene match: 6. This CDR3 comprises 15 residues. Germline assignment: CDR1 SGHRS and CDR2 YFSETQ. The CDR3 loop is CASSSPGQGGETQYF. In DNA form, the CDR3 reads TGCGCCAGCAGCTCCCCCGGACAGGGGGGAGAGACCCAGTACTTC.

The chain links TRBV9 to TRBJ2-1, with D unclear. CDR1 is SGDLS, CDR2 YYNGEE, per germline. The CDR3 spans 16 residues. The V end was cut by 3 bases, the J end by 0 bases, with 13 bases between. In DNA form, the CDR3 reads TGTGCCAGCAGCGCAGACCCCCGAGGCTCCTACAATGAGCAGTTCTTC. Translating it yields CASSADPRGSYNEQFF.

This chain links TRBV29-1 with TRBJ2-3, with TRBD1 matching 7 bases. CDR1 and CDR2 from the germline V gene are SQVTM and ANQGSEA. This CDR3 is built from 15 residues. With V trimmed by 2 bases and J by 2 bases, 7 bases remained unmatched. CDR3 coding DNA: TGCAGCGTTGAACGGACAGGCCGACTCACAGATACGCAGTATTTT. Encoded protein: CSVERTGRLTDTQYF.

V usage is TRBV5-1 and J usage is TRBJ2-5, with 12 bases lining up with TRBD1. The DNA end favors TRBJ2-7, so the J call may be wrong. This CDR3 has 15 residues. Germline-derived CDR1 and CDR2 are SGHRS and YFSETQ. CDR3 nucleotides: TGCGCCAGCAGCTGGACCGGGACAGGGGGCAACGAGCAGTACTTC. It encodes CASSWTGTGGNEQYF.

The V and J genes are TRBV18 and TRBJ1-6; the match to TRBD1 covers 7 bases. Germline values: CDR1 KGHSH, CDR2 LQKENI. The V and J ends lost 2 bases and 7 bases, in that order; junction bases with no gene match: 8. The CDR3 spans 16 residues. CDR3 in amino acids: CASSPYGAGGNSPLHF. The CDR3 DNA sequence: TGTGCCAGCTCACCATACGGTGCAGGGGGGAATTCACCCCTCCACTTT.

V and J are TRBV2 and TRBJ2-5; 10 bases agree with TRBD1. CDR3 length equals 15 residues. Germline trimming cut 4 bases from V and 5 bases from J; bases unmatched to any gene: 7. CDR1 and CDR2 from the germline V gene are SNHLY and FYNNEI. The CDR3, as DNA: TGTGCCAGCAGTGTAAGACAGGGGGCGCGTGAGACCCAGTACTTC. This sequence encodes CASSVRQGARETQYF. Variable domain in full (rest from reference TRBV2 and TRBJ2-5): EPEVTQTPSHQVTQMGQEVILRCVPISNHLYFYWYRQILGQKVEFLVSFYNNEISEKSEIFDDQFSVERPDGSNFTLKIRSTKLEDSAMYFCASSVRQGARETQYFGPGTRLLVL.

As concerns this clone: Germline and junction disagree at one end, which may indicate a read error. V usage is TRBV5-4 and J usage is TRBJ2-5; 8 nucleotides align to TRBD2. Germline CDR1 and CDR2: SGHNT and YYREEE (reference sequence). This CDR3 contains 15 residues. The CDR3 sequence: CASSFGGGLQETQHF. CDR3 sequence (DNA): TGTGCCAGCAGCTTTGGCGGGGGGCTCCAAGAGACCCAGCACTTC.

The CDR3 loop is CASSLDLAGGLSQETQYF. Written as DNA, the CDR3 is TGTGCCAGCAGCTTGGACCTAGCGGGGGGCCTTTCTCAAGAGACCCAGTACTTC. This chain uses TRBV5-4 with TRBJ2-5; 11 bases are shared with TRBD2. V was clipped by 0 bases and J by 2 bases; unmatched bases: 9. The CDR3 runs to 18 residues. The V gene's germline CDR1 is SGHNT and CDR2 YYREEE (reference sequence). Complete variable domain (other parts from reference TRBV5-4 and TRBJ2-5): ETGVTQSPTHLIKTRGQQVTLRCSSQSGHNTVSWYQQALGQGPQFIFQYYREEENGRGNFPPRFSGLQFPNYSSELNVNALELDDSALYLCASSLDLAGGLSQETQYFGPGTRLLVL.

The rearrangement uses TRBV7-2 and TRBJ2-5; 8 bases match TRBD2. This CDR3 has 16 amino acids. CDR1 is SGHTA, CDR2 FQGNSA, per germline. V lost 5 bases to trimming and J lost 4 bases; unmatched junction nucleotides: 12. CDR3 bases: TGTGCCAGCAGCCCGATGTCGGGAGGGCCGGGAGAGACCCAGTACTTC. As protein: CASSPMSGGPGETQYF.

The chain couples TRBV28 to TRBJ1-1; D remains ambiguous. CDR1 and CDR2 (germline): MDHEN, SYDVKM. This CDR3 region has 13 residues. The V gene lost 8 bases and the J gene lost 0 bases, with 10 bases spanning the gap. Written as DNA, the CDR3 is TGTGCCAGCGTCCGGGATATGAACACTGAAGCTTTCTTT. Translated, it gives CASVRDMNTEAFF.

The chain joins TRBV27 to TRBJ1-5; no clear D gene. V was trimmed by 3 bases and J by 7 bases, leaving 10 bases between them. Germline CDR1 and CDR2: MNHEY and SMNVEV (reference sequence). This CDR3 spans 13 amino acids. DNA for the CDR3: TGTGCCAGCAGTTTGGCCATTCCGCAGCCCCAGCATTTT. Its translation: CASSLAIPQPQHF.

This chain connects TRBV28 to TRBJ1-5, with D possibly TRBD1 on 5 matching bases. Germline CDR1 is MDHEN and CDR2 is SYDVKM. Trimming left V 7 bases short and J 2 bases short, with 12 bases between. This CDR3 has 14 residues. The CDR3 protein is CASNRGLRNQPQHF. The DNA of the CDR3 is TGTGCCAGCAATAGGGGTCTGCGCAATCAGCCCCAGCATTTT.

The chain links TRBV27 to TRBJ1-1; unclear D gene. The CDR3 sequence is 16 residues long. The V end lost 3 bases, the J end lost 1 base, and 15 bases lay between the germline ends. The germline CDR1 and CDR2 sequences are MNHEY and SMNVEV (reference sequence). In nucleotides, the CDR3 is TGTGCCAGCAGTTTTGCGTTTTCCCTTCAGAACACTGAAGCTTTCTTT. Its protein is CASSFAFSLQNTEAFF.